This passage covers 20 T cell receptor beta chains from one sample sequenced in a study of cytomegalovirus exposure and HLA in healthy donors. With 60 Vbeta and 13 Jbeta primers, the PCR was carried out. Assay used: immunoSEQ multiplex PCR; TCRdb lists only in-frame clones, some missing. Altogether 200,000 to 250,000 clones are present, 70% to 85% being singletons, with the ten largest covering roughly 0.58%. Sequencing was carried out using PBMCs. All receptors come from a woman between 35 and 50 years old in good health and CMV-seronegative.

The V call is TRBV6-6, the J call TRBJ2-1; 11 nucleotides match TRBD2. Germline CDR1 and CDR2: MNHNY and SVGAGI (reference sequence). With V trimmed by 10 bases and J by 9 bases, 11 bases remained unmatched. This CDR3 is 14 amino acids long. The CDR3 coding sequence is TGTGCCACTGGGGCACTAGCGGGGGAAGGTGAGCAGTTCTTC. The encoded protein is CATGALAGEGEQFF.

The genes are TRBV4-2 and TRBJ2-7, with 7 bases lining up with TRBD1. Germline V gene data show CDR1 as LGHNA and CDR2 as YNFKEQ. V lost 0 bases, J lost 5 bases, and 4 bases stayed unmatched. CDR3 length: 14 residues. The CDR3 DNA reads TGTGCCAGCAGCCAAGAAGGGACAGCAAACGAGCAGTACTTC. This translates into CASSQEGTANEQYF.

The V and J genes are TRBV11-2 and TRBJ1-6; 9 positions agree with TRBD1. CDR1 and CDR2 (germline): SGHAT, FQNNGV. J was trimmed by 8 bases and V by 1 base; bases with no gene match: 3. The CDR3 covers 15 residues. CDR3 sequence: CASSLVGQGYSPLHF. In DNA, the CDR3 is TGTGCCAGCAGCTTAGTTGGACAGGGGTATTCACCCCTCCACTTT.

This clone occurred a few times. The chain is built from TRBV9 and TRBJ1-2; 7 bases are shared with TRBD1. In germline, CDR1 is SGDLS, CDR2 YYNGEE. The CDR3 has 14 residues. J lost 6 bases, V lost 0 bases, and 5 bases had no gene match. The CDR3 sequence is CASSVDPRGDGYTF. The CDR3 DNA reads as TGTGCCAGCAGCGTAGACCCCAGGGGGGATGGCTACACCTTC. Variable domain in full (rest from reference TRBV9 and TRBJ1-2): DSGVTQTPKHLITATGQRVTLRCSPRSGDLSVYWYQQSLDQGLQFLIQYYNGEERAKGNILERFSAQQFPDLHSELNLSSLELGDSALYFCASSVDPRGDGYTFGSGTRLTVV.

The rearrangement joins TRBV28 to TRBJ1-3; 10 bases are shared with TRBD1. The germline CDR1 and CDR2 sequences are MDHEN and SYDVKM. The CDR3 contains 16 residues. With V trimmed by 5 bases and J by 6 bases, 10 bases remained unmatched. The CDR3 region has the DNA TGTGCCAGCAGTCTACCATCCGGGACAGGGGCAAACACCATATATTTT. As protein: CASSLPSGTGANTIYF.

The chain uses TRBV13 and TRBJ2-1, with TRBD2 as a possible D gene (5 bases). CDR3 length: 17 amino acids. V lost 4 bases and J 0 bases, leaving 16 bases between the germline ends. Germline CDR1 and CDR2: PRHDT and FYEKMQ (reference sequence). CDR3 amino acids: CASSSYIAGGSYNEQFF. The CDR3 DNA reads as TGTGCCAGCAGCTCCTACATAGCAGGAGGCTCCTACAATGAGCAGTTCTTC.

The chain recombines TRBV30 with TRBJ2-1; 10 bases map to TRBD2. With 4 bases clipped from V and 1 base from J, the junction kept 10 bases outside the gene matches. The CDR3 sequence is 17 residues long. Germline-derived CDR1 and CDR2 are GTSNPN and SVGIG (reference sequence). The CDR3 DNA follows: TGTGCCTGGACCCGCTCCAGACTAGCGGGTTCCTACAATGAGCAGTTCTTC. Its translation: CAWTRSRLAGSYNEQFF.

The V and J genes are TRBV12-5 and TRBJ2-1, with D maybe TRBD2 (5 bases). Germline V gene lookup returns CDR1 LGHNT and CDR2 FRNRAP. This CDR3 is 17 amino acids long. Trimming left V 0 bases short and J 8 bases short, with 20 bases between. The CDR3 loop reads CASGLVRLGLGFDEQFF. The CDR3 bases are TGTGCTAGTGGTTTGGTACGATTAGGACTGGGTTTCGATGAGCAGTTCTTC. Full variable domain (rest looked up from reference TRBV12-5 and TRBJ2-1): DARVTQTPRHKVTEMGQEVTMRCQPILGHNTVFWYRQTMMQGLELLAYFRNRAPLDDSGMPKDRFSAEMPDATLATLKIQPSEPRDSAVYFCASGLVRLGLGFDEQFFGPGTRLTVL.

The V call is TRBV2, the J call TRBJ1-5; unclear D gene. Looked up from germline, CDR1 is SNHLY and CDR2 is FYNNEI. V lost 0 bases, J lost 7 bases, and 10 bases lay in between. The CDR3 contains 14 residues. The CDR3 DNA reads as TGTGCCAGCAGTGAAGCGCTGGAGGACCAGCCCCAGCATTTT. This codes for CASSEALEDQPQHF.

CDR3 bases: TGCGCCAGCAGCTTGTCGGCTAGCGGGGGGGCCAAAGAGACCCAGTACTTC. This sequence encodes CASSLSASGGAKETQYF. The genes are TRBV5-1 and TRBJ2-5; 12 bases map to TRBD2. V was clipped by 1 base and J by 3 bases; unmatched bases: 7. The germline V gene encodes CDR1 SGHRS and CDR2 YFSETQ. This CDR3 comprises 17 residues.

The rearrangement joins TRBV29-1 to TRBJ2-7, with 11 positions matching TRBD2. Germline CDR1 and CDR2: SQVTM and ANQGSEA. The CDR3 consists of 14 residues. Trimming took 5 bases from V and 0 from J; bases not matched to a gene: 3. The chain's CDR3 is CSVRLAGNSYEQYF. The CDR3 DNA is TGCAGCGTTAGACTAGCGGGGAACTCCTACGAGCAGTACTTC.

This chain connects TRBV18 to TRBJ1-2; a possible D gene is TRBD1 (6 bases). CDR3 length equals 15 residues. V dropped 0 bases and J dropped 5 bases, with 13 bases sitting between them. CDR1 KGHSH and CDR2 LQKENI come from the germline V gene. CDR3 protein: CASSPPSNQGYGYTF. The CDR3 DNA reads TGTGCCAGCTCACCACCGTCGAATCAGGGGTATGGCTACACCTTC.

This chain joins TRBV9 and TRBJ2-7; 11 positions match TRBD1. With V trimmed by 4 bases and J by 0 bases, 3 bases remained unmatched. This CDR3 spans 15 amino acids. Germline assignment: CDR1 SGDLS and CDR2 YYNGEE. The CDR3 DNA is TGTGCCAGCAGCACCGGGACAGGGGGCTCCTACGAGCAGTACTTC. Its translation: CASSTGTGGSYEQYF.

The J gene is TRBJ2-7, the V gene TRBV7-2, with TRBD1 as a possible D gene (6 bases). Trimming shortened V by 5 bases and J by 2 bases, and 13 bases separated the two germline ends. The CDR3 covers 14 residues. Germline CDR1 reads SGHTA; CDR2 reads FQGNSA. This chain's CDR3 is CASSPPGHPYEQYF. The CDR3 bases are TGTGCCAGCAGCCCACCGGGACACCCCTACGAGCAGTACTTC.

This clone has a handful of counts. The rearrangement joins TRBV9 to TRBJ2-1; 9 bases align to TRBD2. Losses at the gene ends were 3 bases for V and 8 bases for J; bases not matched to a gene: 9. The CDR3 runs to 15 residues. Per germline, CDR1 SGDLS and CDR2 YYNGEE. CDR3 DNA: TGTGCCAGCAGCGACCTAGCGGGACGGGGGGATGAGCAGTTCTTC. Protein product: CASSDLAGRGDEQFF.

J is TRBJ1-2 and V is TRBV2; a possible D gene is TRBD1 (5 bases). CDR1 is SNHLY and CDR2 is FYNNEI in the germline V gene. With 2 bases removed from V and 4 bases from J, the gap between germline ends came to 8 bases. The CDR3 is 13 residues long. Here the CDR3 reads CASSEMGPYGYTF. The CDR3 DNA sequence: TGTGCCAGCAGTGAAATGGGGCCCTATGGCTACACCTTC.

The rearrangement joins TRBV29-1 to TRBJ1-4, with D unresolved. In germline, CDR1 is SQVTM, CDR2 ANQGSEA. The CDR3 spans 13 residues. The germline V and J ends were trimmed by 7 bases and 4 bases, with 13 bases remaining between them. The CDR3 DNA is TGCAGCGCCTCCGACACGGTTAATGAAAAACTGTTTTTT. Translation: CSASDTVNEKLFF.

This clone was detected a few times. The chain recombines TRBV5-6 with TRBJ2-7; maybe TRBD1 (6 bases). The V end was cut by 3 bases, the J end by 3 bases, with 19 bases between. This CDR3 is built from 16 residues. The germline CDR1 and CDR2 sequences are SGHDT and YYEEEE. CDR3: CASSYSSRGPFYEQYF. CDR3 nucleotide sequence: TGTGCCAGCAGCTATTCGTCCAGGGGCCCGTTCTACGAGCAGTACTTC.

A note on this clone: The sample contains more than one DNA sequence encoding this CDR3. This chain connects TRBV5-6 to TRBJ1-4; the D gene is possibly TRBD1 (5 bases). V lost 2 bases to trimming and J lost 8 bases, with 16 bases between them. Germline V gene lookup returns CDR1 SGHDT and CDR2 YYEEEE. This CDR3 has 15 amino acids. CDR3 in amino acids: CASSFGRTGREKLFF. For the CDR3, the DNA is TGTGCCAGCAGCTTCGGGCGAACAGGACGGGAAAAACTGTTTTTT.

The V gene is TRBV4-2, the J gene TRBJ2-2; 8 bases are shared with TRBD1. Germline CDR1 reads LGHNA; CDR2 reads YNFKEQ. The V segment lost 4 bases and the J segment 7 bases; nucleotides outside the gene matches: 11. CDR3 length: 16 residues. CDR3 in amino acids: CASSLDPTGGGGELFF. The CDR3 nucleotides are TGTGCCAGCAGCCTAGACCCTACAGGGGGAGGCGGGGAGCTGTTTTTT.